Shown below are 13 T cell receptor beta chains from a single sample sequenced in a study of quantifying T cell responses using KT2 cells. Study details: RNA was reverse transcribed with TCR alpha and beta constant-region primers.

The cDNA 3' end received a ligated oligonucleotide with a UMI. An equimolar mix of RC1.1 and RC1.2 primed the beta chain across TRBC1 and TRBC2. Using its own MiXCR run on the UMI-ligation and nested PCR reads, TCRdb lists one record per CDR3 protein. The table has roughly 51,000 distinct CDR3 sequences, 10% to 15% seen once. Sequencing input: PBMCs spiked with cells of the T cell clone KT2. The source of these receptors is a human donor.

The table lists this clonotype with a few counts. The CDR3 nucleotides are TGTGCCAGCAGCTTGTTCCTCCCCTTATCTAGCGGAAACCAAGAGACCCAGTACTTC. The encoded protein is CASSLFLPLSSGNQETQYF. The chain links TRBV5-4 to TRBJ2-5, with TRBD2 identical over 7 bases. Per the germline V gene, CDR1 is SGHNT and CDR2 is YYREEE (reference sequence). Losses at the gene ends were 1 base for V and 0 bases for J; bases not matched to a gene: 15. The CDR3 contains 19 residues.

This rearrangement joins TRBV5-6 to TRBJ2-5; D is ambiguous. This CDR3 is 14 amino acids long. Germline V lookup: CDR1 SGHDT, CDR2 YYEEEE. V was trimmed by 1 base and J by 1 base, leaving 8 bases between them. CDR3: CASSLIPRQETQYF. The CDR3 DNA is TGTGCCAGCAGCTTGATACCTCGCCAAGAGACCCAGTACTTC.

The gene calls are TRBV5-1 and TRBJ2-3; unclear D gene. Per germline, CDR1 SGHRS and CDR2 YFSETQ. The V end lost 2 bases, the J end lost 1 base, and 5 bases lay between the germline ends. This CDR3 comprises 13 residues. This CDR3 is CASSFGRTDTQYF. Written as DNA, the CDR3 is TGCGCCAGCAGCTTCGGCCGCACAGATACGCAGTATTTT.

This clonotype was seen a handful of times. The chain employs TRBV12-3 or TRBV12-4 and TRBJ2-3; TRBD2 agrees at 7 bases. This CDR3 has 14 amino acids. V was clipped by 6 bases and J by 1 base; unmatched bases: 4. CDR3 sequence: CASSRDYGTDTQYF. Written as DNA, the CDR3 is TGTGCCAGCAGCCGGGACTACGGCACAGATACGCAGTATTTT.

V is TRBV4-3 and J is TRBJ2-6; 7 bases fit TRBD2. Germline V CDR1 and CDR2: LGHNA, YSLEER. V was clipped by 0 bases and J by 0 bases; unmatched bases: 8. The CDR3 length is 19 residues. For the CDR3, the DNA is TGCGCCAGCAGCCAAGATCTGTTAGCGGGCTACTCTGGGGCCAACGTCCTGACTTTC. It translates to CASSQDLLAGYSGANVLTF.

This clonotype came up a few times. The chain links TRBV20-1 to TRBJ1-1; D possibly corresponds to TRBD1 (5 bases). The V gene's germline CDR1 is DFQATT and CDR2 SNEGSKA (reference sequence). Trimming stripped 2 bases from V and 8 bases from J, with 15 bases between. This CDR3 has 13 residues. The CDR3 here is CSARFSRAREAFF. The CDR3 nucleotides read TGCAGTGCTAGATTCTCCAGGGCTCGCGAAGCTTTCTTT.

The sample holds a few counts of this clonotype. V usage is TRBV5-1 and J usage is TRBJ2-7; a possible D gene is TRBD2 (6 bases). There are 16 residues in the CDR3. Per the germline V gene, CDR1 is SGHRS and CDR2 is YFSETQ. Trimming left V 0 bases short and J 5 bases short, with 18 bases between. The CDR3 DNA sequence: TGCGCCAGCAGCTTGGGTAGCGGAAAAAGGGTTGACGAGCAGTACTTC. This gives the protein CASSLGSGKRVDEQYF.

This clonotype was recorded a few times. The rearrangement links TRBV7-9 to TRBJ2-2, with unresolved D. The ends were cut back, 5 bases at V and 1 base at J, with 8 bases in the middle. CDR1 and CDR2 (germline): SEHNR, FQNEAQ (reference sequence). CDR3 length: 14 residues. This CDR3 reads CASSHSQNTGELFF. CDR3 nucleotides: TGTGCCAGCAGCCACTCCCAGAACACCGGGGAGCTGTTTTTT. The entire variable domain, with the rest obtained from reference TRBV7-9 and TRBJ2-2, is as follows: DTGVSQNPRHKITKRGQNVTFRCDPISEHNRLYWYRQTLGQGPEFLTYFQNEAQLEKSRLLSDRFSAERPKGSFSTLEIQRTEQGDSAMYLCASSHSQNTGELFFGEGSRLTVL.

The rearrangement joins TRBV4-1 to TRBJ1-6; the match to TRBD1 covers 7 bases. This CDR3 has 18 amino acids. Per the germline V gene, CDR1 is MGHRA and CDR2 is YSYEKL. V shed 1 base and J 2 bases; nucleotides not matched to a gene: 8. The chain's CDR3 is CASSQASRQGTYNSPLHF. In nucleotides, the CDR3 is TGCGCCAGCAGCCAAGCGTCACGACAGGGAACCTATAATTCACCCCTCCACTTT.

There are a few counts of this clonotype. The chain has TRBV20-1 and TRBJ2-1; perhaps D is TRBD1 or TRBD2 (5 bases each). V was pared by 1 base and J by 2 bases, with 15 bases between. This CDR3 region has 16 residues. CDR1 DFQATT and CDR2 SNEGSKA come from the germline V gene (reference sequence). The CDR3 DNA reads as TGCAGTGCTAGAGTCGTGAGGGGAGTCCCCTACAATGAGCAGTTCTTC. It translates to CSARVVRGVPYNEQFF.

This clonotype was seen repeatedly, ten times or more. The V and J genes are TRBV5-1 and TRBJ2-3, with D maybe TRBD2 (5 bases). V lost 5 bases, J lost 0 bases, and 10 bases lay in between. This CDR3 region has 14 residues. Germline lookup yields CDR1 SGHRS and CDR2 YFSETQ. CDR3 sequence: CASSRRTSTDTQYF. CDR3 DNA: TGCGCCAGCAGTAGGCGGACTAGCACAGATACGCAGTATTTT. The full variable domain, rest sourced from reference TRBV5-1 and TRBJ2-3, is KAGVTQTPRYLIKTRGQQVTLSCSPISGHRSVSWYQQTPGQGLQFLFEYFSETQRNKGNFPGRFSGRQFSNSRSEMNVSTLELGDSALYLCASSRRTSTDTQYFGPGTRLTVL.

The rearrangement uses TRBV21-1 and TRBJ1-6. TRBV21-1 is a known pseudogene. The CDR3 runs 21 residues. The CDR3 loop reads CASSIIGKGPTRSSYNSPLHF. In DNA, the CDR3 is TGTGCCAGCAGCATCATAGGGAAGGGCCCAACGAGGAGCTCCTATAATTCACCCCTCCACTTT.

This clonotype was seen only a few times. The chain uses TRBV30 and TRBJ1-1; no definite D call. The CDR3 is made up of 12 amino acids. Germline CDR1 is GTSNPN and CDR2 is SVGIG (reference sequence). V gave up 7 bases and J gave up 1 base, with 10 bases separating them. For the CDR3, the DNA is TGTGCCTACGGCCAGGAGAACACTGAAGCTTTCTTT. Its translation is CAYGQENTEAFF.